The 21 T cell receptor beta chains in this list originate from one sample, sequenced in a study of cytomegalovirus exposure and HLA in healthy donors. Both 60 Vbeta primers and 13 Jbeta primers went into the PCR. Method: immunoSEQ multiplex PCR; TCRdb's copy keeps in-frame clones and lacks some. The table has about 110,000 clones, about 70% seen once; the top ten hold 2.8%. Sequences were obtained from PBMCs. The receptors come from a female donor in good health and CMV-seronegative.

The genes are TRBV10-2 and TRBJ2-3, with 13 bases lining up with TRBD2. From germline, CDR1 is WSHSY and CDR2 SAAADI. The CDR3 contains 16 residues. Germline trimming cut 10 bases from V and 3 bases from J; bases unmatched to any gene: 10. The CDR3, as DNA: TGCGCCACCCAGACTAGCGGGAGGATTTGGACAGATACGCAGTATTTT. Protein product: CATQTSGRIWTDTQYF.

This chain links TRBV30 with TRBJ1-4; maybe TRBD1 (5 bases). Germline V gene data show CDR1 as GTSNPN and CDR2 as SVGIG (reference sequence). The CDR3 length is 16 residues. Trimming shortened V by 2 bases and J by 4 bases, and 17 bases separated the two germline ends. DNA for the CDR3: TGTGCCTGGAGTACACCGGGACTTCGCTTTAATGAAAAACTGTTTTTT. Translation gives CAWSTPGLRFNEKLFF.

On this clone: The same CDR3 arises from other DNA sequences in this sample as well. The chain couples TRBV21-1 to TRBJ1-1. TRBV21-1 is a recognized pseudogene. The CDR3 is made up of 15 amino acids. The CDR3: CASSKVPPRGDEAFF. The CDR3 nucleotides read TGTGCCAGCAGCAAAGTCCCACCTCGGGGTGATGAAGCTTTCTTT.

J is TRBJ1-2 and V is TRBV27; TRBD1 matches at 11 bases. Trimming took 5 bases from V and 7 from J; bases not matched to a gene: 6. This CDR3 spans 14 amino acids. Germline V gives CDR1 MNHEY, CDR2 SMNVEV (reference sequence). CDR3 amino acids: CASSPGQGARGYTF. CDR3 DNA sequence: TGTGCCAGCAGTCCAGGACAGGGGGCGCGTGGCTACACCTTC.

The gene calls are TRBV11-2 and TRBJ1-1; D not resolved. V lost 5 bases, J lost 4 bases, and 14 bases lay in between. Germline values: CDR1 SGHAT, CDR2 FQNNGV. CDR3 length: 14 amino acids. CDR3 residues: CASSHSSVITEAFF. CDR3 in DNA: TGTGCCAGCAGCCACAGCTCGGTCATCACTGAAGCTTTCTTT.

The chain carries TRBV28 and TRBJ1-2; a possible D gene is TRBD1 (5 bases). The germline V and J ends were trimmed by 2 bases and 4 bases, with 8 bases remaining between them. The CDR3 runs 13 residues. Germline CDR1 is MDHEN and CDR2 is SYDVKM. The CDR3 sequence is CASSLDSLYGYTF. CDR3 coding DNA: TGTGCCAGCAGTTTAGACAGTCTCTATGGCTACACCTTC.

This chain joins TRBV29-1 and TRBJ2-1; unclear D gene. This CDR3 has 12 amino acids. Trimming took 7 bases from V and 3 from J, leaving 10 bases between them. From germline, CDR1 is SQVTM and CDR2 ANQGSEA. This CDR3 reads CSALHSYNEQFF. The DNA of the CDR3 is TGCAGCGCCCTTCACAGCTACAATGAGCAGTTCTTC.

This chain uses TRBV21-1 with TRBJ2-7; the table names TRBD2, a call not compared with the DNA. TRBV21-1 is deemed a pseudogene. CDR3 length equals 15 residues. CDR3 loop: CASSKRLAGAYEQYF. In DNA, the CDR3 is TGTGCCAGCAGCAAAAGACTAGCGGGAGCATACGAGCAGTACTTC.

The chain links TRBV7-9 to TRBJ2-2, with TRBD1 matching 8 bases. Trimming took 1 base from V and 7 from J; bases not matched to a gene: 8. The CDR3 contains 16 residues. Germline V CDR1 and CDR2: SEHNR, FQNEAQ (reference sequence). Here the CDR3 reads CASSLVGTGGHGELFF. Here the CDR3 DNA reads TGTGCCAGCAGCTTAGTTGGGACAGGAGGTCACGGGGAGCTGTTTTTT.

Note on this clone: Germline is not matched at one junction end, which may reflect a read error. The chain is built from TRBV29-1 and TRBJ2-3; 13 bases line up with TRBD2. Germline loops: CDR1 SQVTM, CDR2 ANQGSEA. The length of the CDR3 is 16 residues. CDR3 bases: TGCAGCGCTACTGGGACTAGCGGGGAGTACACAGGTACGCAGTATTTT. Translation gives CSATGTSGEYTGTQYF.

The table lists this clone with many counts. The V gene is TRBV10-1, the J gene TRBJ2-7, with TRBD2 matching over 7 bases. The CDR3 spans 14 residues. In germline, CDR1 is WNHNN, CDR2 SYGVQD (reference sequence). J was trimmed by 9 bases and V by 3 bases; bases with no gene match: 11. This CDR3 is CASSDGGREYGQYF. The CDR3, as DNA: TGCGCCAGCAGTGATGGCGGGAGAGAATATGGGCAGTACTTC.

J is TRBJ2-1 and V is TRBV9; 10 nucleotides agree with TRBD2. CDR1 SGDLS and CDR2 YYNGEE come from the germline V gene. Unmatched junction bases numbered 9, after V lost 4 bases and J lost 5 bases. CDR3 length: 16 residues. DNA for the CDR3: TGTGCCAGCAGCCTCCCCTCCGGGACTAGCGACAATGAGCAGTTCTTC. This gives the protein CASSLPSGTSDNEQFF.

For this clone: Relative to the germline gene, one junction end is altered; a read error may explain this. The chain employs TRBV28 and TRBJ2-7; 12 nucleotides align to TRBD2. Germline lookup yields CDR1 MDHEN and CDR2 SYDVKM. The CDR3 runs to 13 residues. The CDR3 sequence is CASRDLAGGPHLF. CDR3 DNA: TGTGCCAGCAGAGATCTAGCGGGAGGGCCCCATCTTTTC.

The chain combines TRBV2 with TRBJ2-3, with D possibly being TRBD2 (7 bases). The V gene lost 0 bases and the J gene lost 3 bases, with 16 bases spanning the gap. CDR1 is SNHLY and CDR2 is FYNNEI in the germline V gene. This CDR3 has 17 residues. The CDR3 sequence: CASSEALAGRGTDTQYF. The CDR3 bases are TGTGCCAGCAGTGAAGCACTGGCAGGGAGGGGGACAGATACGCAGTATTTT.

This sequence joins TRBV25-1 and TRBJ2-2; possibly TRBD2 for D (6 bases). The germline V and J ends were trimmed by 0 bases and 6 bases, with 11 bases remaining between them. The CDR3 runs 15 residues. Germline V gene sequence: CDR1 MGHDK, CDR2 SYGVNS. CDR3 coding DNA: TGTGCCAGCAGTGAATATGGAGGGGCAGCCGGGGAGCTGTTTTTT. Translated, it gives CASSEYGGAAGELFF.

As regards this clone: A read error may account for a junction end that differs from germline. This chain uses TRBV2 with TRBJ2-7, with D tentatively TRBD1 (5 bases). This CDR3 comprises 12 residues. The germline V gene encodes CDR1 SNHLY and CDR2 FYNNEI. The CDR3 region is CASSEVVGDRDF. The CDR3 bases are TGTGCCAGCAGTGAAGTGGTAGGGGATAGGGACTTC.

V gene TRBV28 combines with J gene TRBJ2-7, with 7 nucleotides matching TRBD2. Germline V gives CDR1 MDHEN, CDR2 SYDVKM. The CDR3 length is 14 residues. After removal of 3 bases from V and 5 bases from J, the junction contained 7 bases not matched to a gene. The CDR3 nucleotides read TGTGCCAGCAGTTTCCTCCCCAGCGGGGACGAGCAGTACTTC. This codes for CASSFLPSGDEQYF.

This chain joins TRBV7-2 and TRBJ2-1; 13 bases match TRBD2. V was clipped by 5 bases and J by 8 bases; unmatched bases: 6. Germline CDR1 reads SGHTA; CDR2 reads FQGNSA. The CDR3 spans 15 residues. The CDR3 spells CASSGRLAGGYEQFF. CDR3 nucleotide sequence: TGTGCCAGCAGCGGACGACTAGCGGGAGGATATGAGCAGTTCTTC.

The genes are TRBV6-5 and TRBJ2-3, with 8 bases aligning to TRBD2. The V gene end was trimmed by 4 bases and the J gene end by 5 bases; junction bases not matched to a gene: 8. The CDR3 runs to 15 residues. The germline V gene encodes CDR1 MNHEY and CDR2 SVGAGI. The CDR3 region is CASSSTGGVQDTQYF. In nucleotides, the CDR3 is TGTGCCAGCAGTTCCACGGGGGGGGTGCAAGATACGCAGTATTTT.

The sample holds a few counts of this clone. This chain connects TRBV4-1 to TRBJ2-2, with D perhaps matching TRBD1 (6 bases). The CDR3 length is 15 residues. The germline CDR1 and CDR2 sequences are MGHRA and YSYEKL. V was trimmed by 1 base and J by 4 bases, leaving 10 bases between them. The CDR3: CASSQGTGPTGELFF. The CDR3 DNA sequence: TGCGCCAGCAGCCAAGGTACAGGGCCCACCGGGGAGCTGTTTTTT.

In nucleotides, the CDR3 is TGTGCCTGGAGTGTTCGGCCTAGTAGCGAGCAGTACTTC. It translates to CAWSVRPSSEQYF. The chain couples TRBV30 to TRBJ2-7; D gene uncertain. Trimming took off 0 bases at V and 6 bases at J, with 12 bases between the two ends. Germline V gives CDR1 GTSNPN, CDR2 SVGIG (reference sequence). This CDR3 is built from 13 residues.